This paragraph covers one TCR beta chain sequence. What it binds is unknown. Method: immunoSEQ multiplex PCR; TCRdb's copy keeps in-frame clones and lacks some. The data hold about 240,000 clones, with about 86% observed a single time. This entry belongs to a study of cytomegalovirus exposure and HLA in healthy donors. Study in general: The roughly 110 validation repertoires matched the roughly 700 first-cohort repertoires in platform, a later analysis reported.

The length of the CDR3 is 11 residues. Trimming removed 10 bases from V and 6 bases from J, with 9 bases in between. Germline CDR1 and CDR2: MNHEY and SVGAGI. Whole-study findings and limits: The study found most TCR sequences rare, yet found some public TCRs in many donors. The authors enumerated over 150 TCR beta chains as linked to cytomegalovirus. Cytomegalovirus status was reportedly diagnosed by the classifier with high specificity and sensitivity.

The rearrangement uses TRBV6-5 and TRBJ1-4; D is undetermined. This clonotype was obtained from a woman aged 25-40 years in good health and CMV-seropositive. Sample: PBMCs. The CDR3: CATARDEKLFF. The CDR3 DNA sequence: TGTGCCACCGCGAGGGATGAAAAACTGTTTTTT.